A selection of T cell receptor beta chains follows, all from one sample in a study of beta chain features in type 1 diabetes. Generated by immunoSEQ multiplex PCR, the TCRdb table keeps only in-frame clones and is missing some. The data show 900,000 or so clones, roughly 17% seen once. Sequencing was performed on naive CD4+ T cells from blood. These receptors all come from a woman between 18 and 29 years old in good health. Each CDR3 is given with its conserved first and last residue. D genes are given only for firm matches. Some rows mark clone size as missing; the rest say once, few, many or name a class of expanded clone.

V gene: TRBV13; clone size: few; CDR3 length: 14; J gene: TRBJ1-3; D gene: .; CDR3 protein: CASSLGYSGNTIYF; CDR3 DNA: TGTGCCAGCAGCTTGGGGTACTCTGGAAACACCATATATTTT
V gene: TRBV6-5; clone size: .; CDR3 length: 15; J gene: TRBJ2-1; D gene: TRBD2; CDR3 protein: CASSPRDYHYNEQFF; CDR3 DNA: TGTGCCAGCAGTCCCCGGGACTATCACTACAATGAGCAGTTCTTC
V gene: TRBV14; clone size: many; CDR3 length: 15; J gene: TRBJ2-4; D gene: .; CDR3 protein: CASSQEWPGRNIQYF; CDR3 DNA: TGTGCCAGCAGCCAAGAATGGCCGGGACGAAACATTCAGTACTTC
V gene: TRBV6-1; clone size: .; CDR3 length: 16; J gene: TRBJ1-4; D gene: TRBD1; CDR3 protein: CASSALQGSTNEKLFF; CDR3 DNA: TGTGCCAGCAGTGCCCTACAGGGGTCAACTAATGAAAAACTGTTTTTT
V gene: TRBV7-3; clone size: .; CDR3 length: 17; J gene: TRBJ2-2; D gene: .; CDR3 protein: CASSLSPAVANTGELFF; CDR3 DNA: TGTGCCAGCAGCTTAAGTCCTGCGGTCGCGAACACCGGGGAGCTGTTTTTT
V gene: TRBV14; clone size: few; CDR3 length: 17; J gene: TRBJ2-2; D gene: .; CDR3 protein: CASSQLLSLGNTGELFF; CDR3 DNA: TGTGCCAGCAGCCAATTACTGAGCCTCGGTAACACCGGGGAGCTGTTTTTT
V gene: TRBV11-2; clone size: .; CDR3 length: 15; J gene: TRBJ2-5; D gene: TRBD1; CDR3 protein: CASSGPGQGKGTQYF; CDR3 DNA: TGTGCCAGCAGCGGTCCGGGACAGGGGAAGGGGACCCAGTACTTC
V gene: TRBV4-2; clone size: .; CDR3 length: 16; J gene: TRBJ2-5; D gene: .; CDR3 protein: CASSQEVAAYQETQYF; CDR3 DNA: TGTGCCAGCAGCCAAGAGGTGGCAGCGTACCAAGAGACCCAGTACTTC
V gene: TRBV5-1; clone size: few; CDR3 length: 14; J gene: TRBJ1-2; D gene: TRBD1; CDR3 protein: CASSFGTGVHGYTF; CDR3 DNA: TGCGCCAGCAGCTTCGGGACAGGGGTGCATGGCTACACCTTC
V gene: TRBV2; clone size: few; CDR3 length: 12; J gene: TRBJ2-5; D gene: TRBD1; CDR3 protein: CASRGQQETQYF; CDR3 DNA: TGTGCCAGCAGGGGACAGCAAGAGACCCAGTACTTC
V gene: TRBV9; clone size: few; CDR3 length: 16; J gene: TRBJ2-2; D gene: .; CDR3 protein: CASSNLRQGNTGELFF; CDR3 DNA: TGTGCCAGCAGCAATCTCAGGCAGGGGAACACCGGGGAGCTGTTTTTT
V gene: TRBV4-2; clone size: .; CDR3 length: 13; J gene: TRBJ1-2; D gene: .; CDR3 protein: CASSQGQDYGYTF; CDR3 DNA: TGTGCCAGCAGCCAAGGACAGGACTATGGCTACACCTTC
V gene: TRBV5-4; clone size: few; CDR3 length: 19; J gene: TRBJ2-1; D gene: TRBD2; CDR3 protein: CASSLARRVIAGGINEQFF; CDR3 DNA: TGTGCCAGCAGCTTGGCCAGGCGTGTCATAGCGGGAGGGATCAATGAGCAGTTCTTC